The clone carrying this T cell receptor (beta chain) was seen just once. Its antigen is as yet unknown. The data were obtained in a study of cytomegalovirus exposure and HLA in healthy donors. Notes on the study in general: Reports credit the classifier with highly specific, highly sensitive diagnosis of cytomegalovirus status.

A multiplex PCR was run with 60 Vbeta primers and 13 Jbeta primers. Only in-frame clones appear in the TCRdb table, and some are missing; sequencing was by immunoSEQ multiplex PCR. The table has about 90,000 clones, more than 60% seen once; the top ten hold 2.5% to 3%. This CDR3 has 14 amino acids. Deletions cut 2 bases from V and 4 bases from J, with 11 bases between. In germline, CDR1 is MDHEN, CDR2 SYDVKM. The specimen sequenced was PBMCs. This TCR derives from a man aged 30 to 45 in good health and CMV-seronegative. The rearrangement uses TRBV28 and TRBJ1-2; D gene ambiguous. In nucleotides, the CDR3 is TGTGCCAGCAGTTTAGACTCTGCGGCCTATGGCTACACCTTC. It yields the protein CASSLDSAAYGYTF.